The sequence of this TCR beta chain was determined in a study of CD8+ T cells in alopecia areata. Study-wide background: Treated patients were given oral tofacitinib, which was dosed at 5 to 10 mg twice daily.

General study points: Among the top 100, expanded CD8+ clones, as well as scalp clonality, were significantly decreased by tofacitinib. Lesional scalp, especially alopecia totalis/universalis, showed higher clonality than normal scalp. Possibly as an HLA-related effect, TCR sharing across patients appeared less clear than in mice.

Extraction of RNA preceded its reverse transcription into cDNA, which served as the sequencing template. The method was immunoSEQ multiplex PCR; TCRdb's version includes in-frame clones alone and lacks a portion of them. Of about 200,000 clones detected, roughly two fifths appear once; the ten largest clones hold roughly 0.45%. As concerns this clone: The antigen remains unidentified.

Noted treatment: oral pan-JAK inhibitor, 5-10 mg twice daily. The ends lost 4 bases at V and 5 bases at J; junction bases unmatched: 6. Germline V gene lookup returns CDR1 SQVTM and CDR2 ANQGSEA. The CDR3 is made up of 13 amino acids. The TCR sequence derives from a human donor with alopecia areata. This sequence joins TRBV29-1 and TRBJ2-7; TRBD2 matches 9 bases. Material: CD4+ T cells sorted from blood, obtained at approximately week 30, from a patient treated with tofacitinib. CDR3 DNA sequence: TGCAGCGTTGTTGCGGGAGGGCCACACGAGCAGTACTTC. Translating gives CSVVAGGPHEQYF.